This passage covers 31 T cell receptor beta chains from one sample sequenced in a study of blood T cells in healthy people across ages. The authors ran a second PCR of roughly 6 to 11 cycles using a sample-barcoded 5' primer and a J-beta primer mix. TCRdb redid the calling of the 5' RACE reads with MiXCR, one entry per CDR3 protein. This repertoire shows roughly 800,000 distinct CDR3 sequences, over 45% found once; its top ten account for about 20%. The specimen was blood. Receptors originate from a man aged 30 to 45 in good health.

V is TRBV12-3 or TRBV12-4 and J is TRBJ2-6; 8 bases map to TRBD1. The junction had 7 bases not matched to a gene; V was cut back by 6 bases and J by 0 bases. The CDR3 is made up of 17 amino acids. This chain's CDR3 is CASSLGQESSGANVLTF. The CDR3 bases are TGTGCCAGCAGCCTGGGACAGGAGAGCTCTGGGGCCAACGTCCTGACTTTC.

As DNA, the CDR3 is TGTGCCAGCACCCCGAGTACGTCCTACAATGAGCAGTTCTTC. It encodes CASTPSTSYNEQFF. V and J are TRBV12-3 or TRBV12-4 and TRBJ2-1; D unresolved. The CDR3 extends over 14 amino acids. V was pared by 7 bases and J by 1 base, with 11 bases between.

For the CDR3, the DNA is TGTGCCAGCAGCCAAGGGAAGCGCTCCTACAATGAGCAGTTCTTC. Translating gives CASSQGKRSYNEQFF. V usage is TRBV14 and J usage is TRBJ2-1; D remains ambiguous. Trimming removed 1 base from V and 0 bases from J, with 7 bases in between. CDR1 and CDR2 from the germline V gene are SGHDN and FVKESK. This CDR3 comprises 15 residues.

The gene calls are TRBV20-1 and TRBJ1-1; D may be TRBD1 (6 bases). CDR3 length equals 14 residues. V gave up 2 bases and J gave up 0 bases, with 10 bases separating them. Germline lookup yields CDR1 DFQATT and CDR2 SNEGSKA (reference sequence). CDR3 region: CSARPGQMNTEAFF. The DNA of the CDR3 is TGCAGTGCTAGACCGGGACAAATGAACACTGAAGCTTTCTTT.

The V call is TRBV6-6, the J call TRBJ1-2; 12 positions agree with TRBD1. V lost 4 bases and J lost 6; bases outside the gene matches: 3. Germline assignment: CDR1 MNHNY and CDR2 SVGAGI (reference sequence). This CDR3 comprises 14 residues. CDR3 in amino acids: CASSSGTGGNGYTF. The DNA for the CDR3 is TGTGCCAGCAGTTCCGGGACAGGGGGCAATGGCTACACCTTC.

The chain combines TRBV29-1 with TRBJ2-3; the match to TRBD1 covers 7 bases. The CDR3 length is 16 residues. Germline CDR1 reads SQVTM; CDR2 reads ANQGSEA. The junction had 6 bases not matched to a gene; V was cut back by 0 bases and J by 0 bases. The CDR3 loop is CSVEETGAESTDTQYF. The DNA for the CDR3 is TGCAGCGTTGAAGAAACAGGGGCTGAGAGCACAGATACGCAGTATTTT.

This chain links TRBV20-1 with TRBJ2-4; 7 positions agree with TRBD1. The J call is in doubt because the DNA end fits TRBJ2-7 better. The CDR3 length is 13 residues. The germline V gene encodes CDR1 DFQATT and CDR2 SNEGSKA (reference sequence). CDR3 nucleotides: TGCAGTGCTAGCTCCCCAGGGGGCTACGAGCAGTACTTC. The encoded protein is CSASSPGGYEQYF.

In DNA form, the CDR3 reads TGTGCCAGCAGTCCCAAGGCAGGACTAAGGCTAGAGACCCAGTACTTC. As protein: CASSPKAGLRLETQYF. This chain joins TRBV27 and TRBJ2-5, with D perhaps matching TRBD2 (6 bases). Germline CDR1 is MNHEY and CDR2 is SMNVEV (reference sequence). The CDR3 contains 16 residues. Trimming left V 5 bases short and J 4 bases short, with 20 bases between.

The CDR3 here is CASSYSSSPLHF. In DNA, the CDR3 is TGTGCCAGCAGTTACTCGAGTTCACCCCTCCACTTT. The chain is built from TRBV6-6 and TRBJ1-6, with D uncertain. The CDR3 has 12 amino acids. Germline CDR1 reads MNHNY; CDR2 reads SVGAGI (reference sequence). V was trimmed by 0 bases and J by 9 bases, leaving 3 bases between them.

The J gene is TRBJ2-4, the V gene TRBV27; tentatively, D is TRBD2 (5 bases). Germline CDR1 MNHEY, CDR2 SMNVEV (reference sequence). V dropped 2 bases and J dropped 7 bases, with 12 bases sitting between them. The CDR3 is 14 amino acids. CDR3 nucleotide sequence: TGTGCCAGCAGTTTAAGCCGAAGAGGGAACATTCAGTACTTC. Its protein product is CASSLSRRGNIQYF.

V usage is TRBV5-1 and J usage is TRBJ1-5; the D is unclear. V dropped 0 bases and J dropped 1 base, with 17 bases sitting between them. CDR1 and CDR2 (germline): SGHRS, YFSETQ. This CDR3 is built from 18 residues. CDR3 sequence: CASSLALRLAPSNQPQHF. DNA of the CDR3: TGCGCCAGCAGCTTGGCCCTCCGACTGGCCCCCAGCAATCAGCCCCAGCATTTT.

The rearrangement uses TRBV6-5 and TRBJ2-1; D possibly corresponds to TRBD2 (5 bases). The CDR3 has 14 residues. CDR1 is MNHEY and CDR2 is SVGAGI in the germline V gene. Between the trimmed V and J ends, which lost 4 bases and 8 bases, there was a span of 15 bases. The CDR3 bases are TGTGCCAGCAGTTCTCGATGGGAGTTAGATGAGCAGTTCTTC. Translation: CASSSRWELDEQFF.

V and J are TRBV30 and TRBJ1-2; D is uncertain. This CDR3 comprises 10 residues. Germline CDR1 is GTSNPN and CDR2 is SVGIG (reference sequence). Trimming took off 4 bases at V and 8 bases at J, with 8 bases between the two ends. The CDR3 DNA sequence: TGTGCCTGGAATTCTGACGGCTACACCTTC. Amino acid sequence: CAWNSDGYTF.

The chain recombines TRBV7-9 with TRBJ1-2, with TRBD1 as a possible D gene (5 bases). This CDR3 comprises 14 residues. CDR1 is SEHNR, CDR2 FQNEAQ, per germline (reference sequence). V was pared by 8 bases and J by 8 bases, with 21 bases between. CDR3 sequence (DNA): TGTGCCAGCTCCTCACAGGCGCCTTCGGGCGGCTACACCTTC. Translated, it gives CASSSQAPSGGYTF.

The chain couples TRBV7-6 to TRBJ2-7; weak D call: TRBD2 (5 bases). V gave up 5 bases and J gave up 6 bases, with 14 bases separating them. Germline V gene data show CDR1 as SGHVS and CDR2 as FNYEAQ. The length of the CDR3 is 13 residues. This chain's CDR3 is CASSPQLAGEQYF. Here the CDR3 DNA reads TGTGCCAGCAGCCCTCAGCTAGCCGGCGAGCAGTACTTC.

The chain employs TRBV18 and TRBJ2-5; D is possibly TRBD1 (8 bases). The J call is uncertain, as TRBJ2-7 better fits the DNA end. Per the germline V gene, CDR1 is KGHSH and CDR2 is LQKENI. CDR3 length equals 15 residues. CDR3 in DNA: TGTGCCAGCTCACCGGGGGGGACAGGATACTACGAGCAGTACTTC. It specifies CASSPGGTGYYEQYF.

The chain employs TRBV9 and TRBJ1-2; D is unresolved. Trimming left V 0 bases short and J 5 bases short, with 11 bases between. Germline CDR1 SGDLS, CDR2 YYNGEE. The CDR3 length is 14 residues. The DNA for the CDR3 is TGTGCCAGCAGCGTAGGTGACGAAGGGTATGGCTACACCTTC. It translates to CASSVGDEGYGYTF.

This chain uses TRBV5-5 with TRBJ1-4, with 8 bases fitting TRBD1. V gave up 4 bases and J gave up 6 bases; unmatched junction bases: 11. Germline assignment: CDR1 SGHKS and CDR2 YYEKEE (reference sequence). The CDR3 totals 16 residues. For the CDR3, the DNA is TGTGCCAGCAGCCCACCCTCCGGGACAGGATATGAAAAACTGTTTTTT. Translating gives CASSPPSGTGYEKLFF.

This clonotype has just a few counts. The CDR3 region is CASSRRTQLNTGELFF. The DNA for the CDR3 is TGTGCCAGCAGTCGCCGGACACAGCTGAACACCGGGGAGCTGTTTTTT. The chain couples TRBV7-8 to TRBJ2-2; a possible D gene is TRBD1 (5 bases). The V end was cut by 6 bases, the J end by 1 base, with 15 bases between. Germline V gene sequence: CDR1 SGHVS, CDR2 FQNEAQ. This CDR3 spans 16 amino acids.

The chain combines TRBV6-6 with TRBJ2-7; 7 nucleotides agree with TRBD2. The germline V gene encodes CDR1 MNHNY and CDR2 SVGAGI (reference sequence). V shed 5 bases and J 2 bases; nucleotides not matched to a gene: 9. This CDR3 comprises 15 residues. The CDR3 spells CASSTNGGGAYEQYF. The CDR3 coding sequence is TGTGCCAGCAGTACCAATGGGGGAGGGGCCTACGAGCAGTACTTC.

This chain links TRBV11-2 with TRBJ2-5; 11 bases map to TRBD2. From germline, CDR1 is SGHAT and CDR2 FQNNGV. The CDR3 consists of 20 residues. With 3 bases clipped from V and 2 bases from J, the junction kept 17 bases outside the gene matches. The CDR3: CASSFSPARILAGVQETQYF. CDR3 DNA: TGTGCCAGCAGCTTTTCACCCGCAAGAATACTAGCGGGAGTTCAAGAGACCCAGTACTTC.

The V call is TRBV6-2 or TRBV6-3, the J call TRBJ2-1, with 8 bases that match TRBD2. V was pared by 5 bases and J by 8 bases, with 8 bases of the junction left unmatched. There are 14 residues in the CDR3. Germline V gene sequence: CDR1 MNHEY, CDR2 SVGEGT. CDR3 amino acids: CASSQGSGSYEQFF. The CDR3 DNA reads as TGTGCCAGCAGTCAGGGGAGCGGGAGCTATGAGCAGTTCTTC.

The V and J genes are TRBV29-1 and TRBJ1-2; a possible D gene is TRBD1 (6 bases). The germline V and J ends were trimmed by 3 bases and 2 bases, with 10 bases remaining between them. The CDR3 covers 13 residues. Germline assignment: CDR1 SQVTM and CDR2 ANQGSEA. CDR3: CSVEDGQNYGYTF. The CDR3 nucleotides read TGCAGCGTTGAGGATGGACAGAACTATGGCTACACCTTC.

On this clonotype itself: The junction differs from germline at one of its ends, possibly a read error. The chain combines TRBV20-1 with TRBJ2-6; D unclear. The CDR3 is 14 amino acids. Germline V gene sequence: CDR1 DFQATT, CDR2 SNEGSKA (reference sequence). In DNA form, the CDR3 reads TGCGGTGCTTCCCAGGTCTCTGGGGCCAACGTCCTGACTTTC. The encoded protein is CGASQVSGANVLTF.

The chain couples TRBV29-1 to TRBJ1-2; D ambiguous. The CDR3 runs 12 residues. V lost 4 bases and J lost 0, with 6 bases in between. Per the germline V gene, CDR1 is SQVTM and CDR2 is ANQGSEA. For the CDR3, the DNA is TGCAGCGTTGGTTGGGCTAACTATGGCTACACCTTC. Encoded protein: CSVGWANYGYTF. Filled out from reference TRBV29-1 and TRBJ1-2, the complete variable domain reads SAVISQKPSRDICQRGTSLTIQCQVDSQVTMMFWYRQQPGQSLTLIATANQGSEATYESGFVIDKFPISRPNLTFSTLTVSNMSPEDSSIYLCSVGWANYGYTFGSGTRLTVV.

There are a few counts of this clonotype. V is TRBV7-2 and J is TRBJ2-3; 10 bases are a match to TRBD2. The junction had 13 bases not matched to a gene; V was cut back by 5 bases and J by 5 bases. The CDR3 contains 17 residues. Looked up from germline, CDR1 is SGHTA and CDR2 is FQGNSA. The CDR3 DNA reads TGTGCCAGCAGCCCACGAAAGCGGGGGGGCTCGGGAGATACGCAGTATTTT. Amino acid sequence: CASSPRKRGGSGDTQYF.

V gene TRBV15 combines with J gene TRBJ2-1; D may be TRBD2 (6 bases). Germline CDR1 is LNHNV and CDR2 is YYDKDF (reference sequence). The CDR3 covers 18 residues. V was trimmed by 1 base and J by 5 bases, leaving 21 bases between them. The CDR3: CATSRAVLGSEWHNEQFF. The CDR3 nucleotides read TGTGCCACCAGCAGAGCAGTACTCGGGAGCGAATGGCACAATGAGCAGTTCTTC.

The V call is TRBV9, the J call TRBJ2-7, with 10 bases identical to TRBD2. J gave up 5 bases and V 1 base, and 6 bases lay outside the gene matches. The CDR3 consists of 15 residues. CDR1 is SGDLS, CDR2 YYNGEE, per germline. The DNA of the CDR3 is TGTGCCAGCAGCGTAAACCTAGCGGGAGAAGACGAGCAGTACTTC. Translated, it gives CASSVNLAGEDEQYF.

The V and J genes are TRBV12-3 or TRBV12-4 and TRBJ2-7; TRBD1 agrees at 7 bases. The DNA matches TRBJ2-5 better at its end, which makes the J call doubtful. This CDR3 has 13 residues. CDR3 loop: CASRQGFGETQYF. Here the CDR3 DNA reads TGTGCCAGCAGACAGGGGTTTGGGGAGACCCAGTACTTC.

The chain links TRBV7-9 to TRBJ2-1; D is perhaps TRBD2 (8 bases). The CDR3 runs 19 residues. CDR1 and CDR2 (germline): SEHNR, FQNEAQ (reference sequence). Trimming shortened V by 1 base and J by 3 bases, and 22 bases separated the two germline ends. As DNA, the CDR3 is TGTGCCAGCAGCTTAGTCATAACTAGCGGCCCAGGGGGCTACAATGAGCAGTTCTTC. This codes for CASSLVITSGPGGYNEQFF.

The chain uses TRBV30 and TRBJ1-1, with D unresolved. This CDR3 comprises 12 residues. V lost 3 bases to trimming and J lost 10 bases, with 15 bases between them. Per germline, CDR1 GTSNPN and CDR2 SVGIG (reference sequence). As DNA, the CDR3 is TGTGCCTGGAGAGGTGCCGAGCACGTAGCTTTCTTT. Protein: CAWRGAEHVAFF.